The subject of this entry is one TCR beta chain. No antigen is known for it. The sample originates from a study of identical twins. Findings of the study overall: Analyses based on zero insertions could be partly confounded by invariant MAIT and iNKT cells. Interpretation of the results relied on cross-sectional statistical analysis and not on following the same donors.

Using its own MiXCR run on the 5' RACE reads, TCRdb lists one record per CDR3 protein. The sample lists approximately 600,000 distinct CDR3 sequences, 7.1% occurring once. CDR1 and CDR2 (germline): SEHNR, FQNEAQ (reference sequence). The junction had 13 bases not matched to a gene; V was cut back by 5 bases and J by 3 bases. CDR3 length: 17 residues. The sample also formed part of further work on yellow fever vaccine responses in identical twins. In that study: In identical twins, vaccine T cell responses appeared partly shared and partly individual.

This sequence joins TRBV7-9 and TRBJ2-4; TRBD1 matches at 7 bases. Source material: PBMCs. This TCR derives from a woman aged 18-29 years in good health. The CDR3 spells CASSPWTGVKDKNIQYF. The CDR3 coding sequence is TGTGCCAGCAGCCCCTGGACAGGCGTCAAGGACAAAAACATTCAGTACTTC.